Sequencing of this TCR beta chain was carried out in a study of blood T cell repertoires in COVID-19. Study in general: The United States, Italy and Spain were the sources of the acute and convalescent COVID-19 samples. Nucleic acid was either cDNA or gDNA, and it came from T cells, B-cell-depleted T cells, or PBMCs.

The CDR3 has 15 residues. Germline V gene lookup returns CDR1 SGHTA and CDR2 FQGNSA. The V end was cut by 2 bases, the J end by 6 bases, with 14 bases between. As handled by the study authors: Nucleated cell counts were estimated from reference gene primer amplification. The data were produced by immunoSEQ multiplex PCR, yet TCRdb's version contains in-frame clones alone and is incomplete. That table supplies the V and J calls and clone size; D and trimming were determined from the DNA. The table shows roughly 140,000 clones, with approximately 88% occurring only once. Material: peripheral blood. This TCR came from an older man with acute or convalescent COVID-19. The gene calls are TRBV7-2 and TRBJ2-1; the D gene is possibly TRBD2 (6 bases). The DNA for the CDR3 is TGTGCCAGCAGCTTACATCGGGAGCCGATCAATGAGCAGTTCTTC. Translating gives CASSLHREPINEQFF.